The T cell receptor beta chain described here comes from a study of T cells after yellow fever vaccination. One entry per CDR3 protein, called by TCRdb with MiXCR from the 5' RACE reads. The data contain more than 350,000 distinct CDR3 sequences, approximately 10% of them seen just once; the ten biggest clones take up 18%. V shed 2 bases and J 9 bases; nucleotides not matched to a gene: 15. Looked up from germline, CDR1 is MNHEY and CDR2 is SVGAGI. This CDR3 has 16 residues. General study points: Most clones from primary vaccination were detected again post-booster (about 95% CD4, approximately 90% CD8). A secondary response was less intense yet reached its peak sooner, at day 5 versus 15.

With respect to this clonotype: Its antigen is unknown.

The material was PBMCs, obtained on the day of the first yellow fever vaccination. The receptor's source is a man aged 18 to 30 who received the YFV17D yellow fever vaccine. The chain has TRBV6-5 and TRBJ2-5; TRBD1 agrees at 7 bases. The CDR3 nucleotides are TGTGCCAGCAGTTACCCCGACCCTAGACAGGGTGGGTCCCAGTACTTC. This encodes CASSYPDPRQGGSQYF.